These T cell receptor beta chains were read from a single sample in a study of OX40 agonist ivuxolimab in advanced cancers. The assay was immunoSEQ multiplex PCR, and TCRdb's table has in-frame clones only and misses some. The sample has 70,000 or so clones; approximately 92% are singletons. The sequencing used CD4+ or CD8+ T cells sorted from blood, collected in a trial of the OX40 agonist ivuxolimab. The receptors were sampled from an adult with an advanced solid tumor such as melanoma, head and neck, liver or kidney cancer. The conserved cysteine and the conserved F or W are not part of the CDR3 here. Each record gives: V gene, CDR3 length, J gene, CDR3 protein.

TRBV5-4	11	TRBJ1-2	ASSLSRDYGYT
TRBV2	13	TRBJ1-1	ASSGDGPMNTEAF
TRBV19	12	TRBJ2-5	ASKGGRGLETQY
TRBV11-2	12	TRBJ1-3	ASSSITSGNTIY
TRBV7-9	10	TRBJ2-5	ASSLDDVTQY
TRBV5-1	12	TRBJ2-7	ASSSTRDSYEQY
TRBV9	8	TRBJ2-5	ASSEETQY
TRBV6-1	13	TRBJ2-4	ASSELWGTKNIQY
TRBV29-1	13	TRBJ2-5	SVVSLAGGRETQY
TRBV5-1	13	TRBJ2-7	ASSLNGQGSYEQY
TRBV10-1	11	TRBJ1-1	ASSESQNTEAF
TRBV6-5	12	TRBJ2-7	ASSYSYLAGEQY
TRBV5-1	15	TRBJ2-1	ASSMPQGRLSYNEQF
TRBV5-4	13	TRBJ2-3	ASSLGGTGTDTQY
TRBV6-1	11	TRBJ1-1	ASNQRERTEAF
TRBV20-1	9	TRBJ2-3	SASRSESQY
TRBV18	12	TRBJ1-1	ASSPGQGKFEAF
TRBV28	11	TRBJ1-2	ASSQGQNYGYT
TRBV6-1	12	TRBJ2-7	ASIPGGPGDEQY
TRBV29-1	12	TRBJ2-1	SFERTSANNEQF
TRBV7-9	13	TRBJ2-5	ASRARGGDQETQY
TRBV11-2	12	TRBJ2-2	ASSLEASTGELF